The clone carrying this T cell receptor beta chain was picked up many times. Its target is not known. These data belong to a study of response to subunit inactivated influenza vaccine. Points from the study as a whole: Each seasonal influenza vaccination, the authors suggested, recruits few new T cells.

Trimming removed 4 bases at V and 4 bases at J, with 13 bases between. CDR1 and CDR2 from the germline V gene are MNHEY and SMNVEV (reference sequence). CDR3 length equals 14 residues. TCRdb passed the RT-PCR reads through MiXCR, listing each CDR3 protein once. The sample has about 500,000 distinct CDR3 sequences, approximately 7.3% seen once. The TCR was taken from a man aged 50 to 69 who received an inactivated influenza vaccine. Sequencing used PBMCs from blood, obtained less than 30 months after vaccination. The chain links TRBV27 to TRBJ2-5; possibly TRBD2 for D (5 bases). The CDR3 sequence: CASSWSRAGETQYF. The CDR3 DNA sequence: TGTGCCAGCAGTTGGAGTAGGGCGGGAGAGACCCAGTACTTC.